Following are 6 T cell receptor beta chains from one sample sequenced in a study of cytomegalovirus exposure and HLA in healthy donors. PCR involved 60 Vbeta and 13 Jbeta primers. Sequenced by immunoSEQ multiplex PCR; TCRdb stores in-frame clones only, minus some. The data show more than 130,000 clones, about three quarters seen once. The sequenced sample was PBMCs. The receptor source for this set is a man aged 18 to 30 in good health and CMV-seronegative.

The chain uses TRBV2 and TRBJ2-5, with TRBD2 matching 9 bases. The V and J ends lost 7 bases and 4 bases, in that order; junction bases with no gene match: 10. Germline values: CDR1 SNHLY, CDR2 FYNNEI. The CDR3 runs to 15 residues. The DNA for the CDR3 is TGTGCCAGCATCAAGTCTAGCGGGGTGAGAGAGACCCAGTACTTC. This encodes CASIKSSGVRETQYF.

On this clone: The same CDR3 also results from other DNA sequences found in this sample. The chain is built from TRBV7-9 and TRBJ1-1, with TRBD1 matching 9 bases. CDR3 length: 16 residues. Germline loops: CDR1 SEHNR, CDR2 FQNEAQ (reference sequence). V was clipped by 4 bases and J by 5 bases; unmatched bases: 11. This CDR3 reads CASSSQGAAMATEAFF. The CDR3 coding sequence is TGTGCCAGCAGCTCACAGGGGGCAGCTATGGCGACTGAAGCTTTCTTT.

The chain carries TRBV5-1 and TRBJ1-3; D possibly corresponds to TRBD1 (6 bases). With 0 bases removed from V and 3 bases from J, the gap between germline ends came to 16 bases. The CDR3 is 17 amino acids. Germline V CDR1 and CDR2: SGHRS, YFSETQ. CDR3 sequence: CASSLETGSTVGNTIYF. The CDR3 region has the DNA TGCGCCAGCAGCTTGGAAACAGGGTCCACGGTTGGAAACACCATATATTTT.

J is TRBJ2-1 and V is TRBV6-1, with 9 bases that match TRBD1. V was clipped by 1 base and J by 14 bases; unmatched bases: 9. This CDR3 region has 14 residues. Germline V gene data show CDR1 as MNHNS and CDR2 as SASEGT. The DNA for the CDR3 is TGTGCCAGCAGTGAAGGAATATTCCGGGACAGGGAGTTCTTC. Residues: CASSEGIFRDREFF.

This clone was counted a few times. The chain recombines TRBV2 with TRBJ2-2, with 8 positions matching TRBD1. Looked up from germline, CDR1 is SNHLY and CDR2 is FYNNEI. CDR3 length equals 16 residues. J lost 2 bases, V lost 4 bases, and 6 bases had no gene match. CDR3 coding DNA: TGTGCCAGCAGTGGGGCGACAGGGGCTAACACCGGGGAGCTGTTTTTT. Translation gives CASSGATGANTGELFF.

This clone was detected only a few times. The V call is TRBV19, the J call TRBJ2-1; D is possibly TRBD2 (7 bases). The V gene's germline CDR1 is LNHDA and CDR2 SQIVND (reference sequence). The CDR3 covers 15 residues. V was trimmed by 4 bases and J by 6 bases, leaving 16 bases between them. The CDR3 bases are TGTGCCAGTAGTAGGGGGGGCGGGTCGGGCAATGAGCAGTTCTTC. This gives the protein CASSRGGGSGNEQFF.